This T cell receptor (beta chain) was retrieved from a study of identifying expanded T cells in peripheral blood. Whole-study results and caveats: Over about two and four weeks, about 15 and 19 clones changed, versus more than 1 between replicates. Variance in clone template counts between approximately 2-week samples significantly increased with total template count across all healthy donors.

A note on this clone: Its antigen is not known.

During the collection period, no donor immune events like infections were recorded. Using immunoSEQ multiplex PCR, the repertoire was profiled, and TCRdb retains in-frame clones only, with some absent. The profile shows about 110,000 clones, 88% of them singletons. This sequence originates from a person between 18 and 75 years old in good health. Sequencing was done on a sample of blood.

The CDR3 sequence is CASSLGPGNTEAFF. CDR3 nucleotide sequence: TGTGCCAGCAGCTTAGGTCCGGGGAACACTGAAGCTTTCTTT. The gene calls are TRBV7-2 and TRBJ1-1; D is uncertain. Trimming took 1 base from V and 1 from J, leaving 7 bases between them. The germline V gene encodes CDR1 SGHTA and CDR2 FQGNSA. There are 14 residues in the CDR3.